This T cell receptor beta chain was profiled in a study of T cell clonality in common variable immunodeficiency. This clone was detected ten times or more. Read data end 3 residues before the CDR3 end; the end is taken from the germline J gene. V gave up 2 bases and J gave up 8 bases; unmatched junction bases: 14. The CDR3 is made up of 17 amino acids. Profiling relied on immunoSEQ multiplex PCR, and the TCRdb table lists in-frame clones only, not all of them. This sample comprises tens of thousands of clones, none seen once only. The chain recombines TRBV12-3 or TRBV12-4 with TRBJ2-1, with TRBD2 identical over 8 bases. The TCR sequence derives from a person between 18 and 70 years old in good health. The specimen was peripheral blood mononuclear cells. The CDR3: CASSLRRSGRSLDEQFF. The covered CDR3 bases are TGTGCCAGCAGTTTAAGGCGGAGCGGGAGATCCCTCGATGAG.